This T cell receptor (beta chain) was obtained from a study of OX40 agonist ivuxolimab in advanced cancers. Using immunoSEQ multiplex PCR, the repertoire was profiled, and TCRdb retains in-frame clones only, with some absent. Among about 95,000 clones listed, around nine tenths were seen once. The V end was cut by 6 bases, the J end by 5 bases, with 13 bases between. The CDR3 contains 13 residues. Per germline, CDR1 MNHNS and CDR2 SASEGT. The clonotype comes from an adult with an advanced solid tumor such as melanoma, head and neck, liver or kidney cancer. Sequenced material: CD4+ or CD8+ T cells sorted from blood, taken in a trial of the OX40 agonist ivuxolimab. The rearrangement uses TRBV6-1 and TRBJ1-1; D is possibly TRBD1 (6 bases). DNA for the CDR3: TGTGCCAGCAGAGACTACCAGGGGACTGAAGCTTTCTTT. It specifies CASRDYQGTEAFF.